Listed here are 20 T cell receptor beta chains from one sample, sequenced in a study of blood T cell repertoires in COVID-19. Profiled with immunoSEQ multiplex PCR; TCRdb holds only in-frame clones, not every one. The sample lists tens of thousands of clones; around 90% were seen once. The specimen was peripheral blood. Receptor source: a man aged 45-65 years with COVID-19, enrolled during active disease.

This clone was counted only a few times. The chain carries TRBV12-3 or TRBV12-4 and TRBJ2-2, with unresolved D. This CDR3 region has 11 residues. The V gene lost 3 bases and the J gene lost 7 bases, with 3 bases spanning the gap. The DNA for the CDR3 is TGTGCCAGCAGTTTTTACGGGGAGCTGTTTTTT. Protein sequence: CASSFYGELFF.

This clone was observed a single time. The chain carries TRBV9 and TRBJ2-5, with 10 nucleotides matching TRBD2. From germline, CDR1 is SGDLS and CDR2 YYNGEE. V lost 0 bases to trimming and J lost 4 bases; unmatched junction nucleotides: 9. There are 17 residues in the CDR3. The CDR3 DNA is TGTGCCAGCAGCGTAGGTCCGGCTAGCGGGGGCCGAGAGACCCAGTACTTC. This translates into CASSVGPASGGRETQYF.

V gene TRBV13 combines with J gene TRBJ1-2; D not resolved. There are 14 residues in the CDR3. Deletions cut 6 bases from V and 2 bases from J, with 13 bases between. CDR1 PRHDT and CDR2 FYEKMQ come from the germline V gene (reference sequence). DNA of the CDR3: TGTGCCAGCAGGCGAGGGATGGGGAACTATGGCTACACCTTC. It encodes CASRRGMGNYGYTF.

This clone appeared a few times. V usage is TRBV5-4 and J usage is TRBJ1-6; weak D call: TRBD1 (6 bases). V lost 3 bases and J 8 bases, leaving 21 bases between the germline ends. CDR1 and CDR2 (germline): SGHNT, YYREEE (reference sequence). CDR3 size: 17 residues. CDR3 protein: CASSYSIARGSDSPLHF. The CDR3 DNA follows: TGTGCCAGCAGCTACAGTATCGCCAGGGGTAGCGATTCACCCCTCCACTTT.

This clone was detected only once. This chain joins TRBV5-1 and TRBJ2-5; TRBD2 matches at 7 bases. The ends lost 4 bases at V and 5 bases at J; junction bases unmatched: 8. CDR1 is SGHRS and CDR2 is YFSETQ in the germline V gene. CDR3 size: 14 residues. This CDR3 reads CASSLGLTRETQYF. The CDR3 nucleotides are TGCGCCAGCAGCCTGGGACTAACCAGGGAGACCCAGTACTTC.

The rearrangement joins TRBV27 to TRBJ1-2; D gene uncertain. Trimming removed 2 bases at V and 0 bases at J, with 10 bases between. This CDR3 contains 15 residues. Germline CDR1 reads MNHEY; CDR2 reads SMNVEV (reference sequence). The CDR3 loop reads CASSLSPGPNYGYTF. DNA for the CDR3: TGTGCCAGCAGTTTAAGTCCAGGTCCTAACTATGGCTACACCTTC.

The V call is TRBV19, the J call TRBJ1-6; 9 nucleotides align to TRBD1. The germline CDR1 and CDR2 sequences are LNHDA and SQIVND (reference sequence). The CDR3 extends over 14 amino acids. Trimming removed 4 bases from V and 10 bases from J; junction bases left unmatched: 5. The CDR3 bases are TGTGCCAGTAGTAGGGGGACAGGGCTGTCACCCCTCCACTTT. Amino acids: CASSRGTGLSPLHF.

CDR3 loop: CASSPGQYNSPLHF. In nucleotides, the CDR3 is TGTGCCAGCAGCCCGGGACAGTATAATTCACCCCTCCACTTT. The genes are TRBV7-9 and TRBJ1-6; 7 nucleotides match TRBD1. Unmatched junction bases numbered 2, after V lost 5 bases and J lost 4 bases. The CDR3 contains 14 residues. Germline V gives CDR1 SEHNR, CDR2 FQNEAQ (reference sequence).

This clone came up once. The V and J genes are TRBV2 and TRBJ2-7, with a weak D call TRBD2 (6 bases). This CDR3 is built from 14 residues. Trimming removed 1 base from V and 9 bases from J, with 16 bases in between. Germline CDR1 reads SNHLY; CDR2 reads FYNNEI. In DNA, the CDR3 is TGTGCCAGCAGTGAAGAGGGACTCCTCTTTCCGCAGTACTTC. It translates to CASSEEGLLFPQYF.

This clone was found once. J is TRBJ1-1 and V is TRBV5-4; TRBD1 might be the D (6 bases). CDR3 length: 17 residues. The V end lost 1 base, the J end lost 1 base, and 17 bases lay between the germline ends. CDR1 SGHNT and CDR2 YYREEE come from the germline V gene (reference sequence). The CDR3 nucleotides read TGTGCCAGCAGCTTGCTCCTGACCGGGACATCGAACACTGAAGCTTTCTTT. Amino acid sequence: CASSLLLTGTSNTEAFF.

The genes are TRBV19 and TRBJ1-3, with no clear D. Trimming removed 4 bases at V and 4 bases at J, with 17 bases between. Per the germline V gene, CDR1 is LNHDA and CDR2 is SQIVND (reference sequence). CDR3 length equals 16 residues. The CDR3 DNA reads TGTGCCAGTAGTACGATCGGGGAGGGCCTCGGAAACACCATATATTTT. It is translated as CASSTIGEGLGNTIYF.

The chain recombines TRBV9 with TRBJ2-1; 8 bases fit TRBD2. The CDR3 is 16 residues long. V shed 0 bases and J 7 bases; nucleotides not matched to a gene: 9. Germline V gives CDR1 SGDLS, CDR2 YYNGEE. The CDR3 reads CASSVDERGFGNEQFF. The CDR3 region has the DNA TGTGCCAGCAGCGTAGACGAGCGGGGGTTCGGAAATGAGCAGTTCTTC.

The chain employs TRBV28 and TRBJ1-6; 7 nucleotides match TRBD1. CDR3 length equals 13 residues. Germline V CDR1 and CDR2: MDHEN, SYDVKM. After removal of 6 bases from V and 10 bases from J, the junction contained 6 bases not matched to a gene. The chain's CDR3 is CASSPGGRSPLHF. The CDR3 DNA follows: TGTGCCAGCAGCCCAGGGGGAAGATCACCCCTCCACTTT.

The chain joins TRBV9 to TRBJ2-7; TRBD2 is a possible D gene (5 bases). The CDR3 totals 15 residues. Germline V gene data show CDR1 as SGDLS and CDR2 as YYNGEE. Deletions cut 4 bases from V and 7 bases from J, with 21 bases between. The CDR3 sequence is CASSPRLAEMGEQYF. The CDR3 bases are TGTGCCAGCAGCCCTCGTCTAGCAGAGATGGGGGAGCAGTACTTC. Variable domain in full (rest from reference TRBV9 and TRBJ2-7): DSGVTQTPKHLITATGQRVTLRCSPRSGDLSVYWYQQSLDQGLQFLIQYYNGEERAKGNILERFSAQQFPDLHSELNLSSLELGDSALYFCASSPRLAEMGEQYFGPGTRLTVT.

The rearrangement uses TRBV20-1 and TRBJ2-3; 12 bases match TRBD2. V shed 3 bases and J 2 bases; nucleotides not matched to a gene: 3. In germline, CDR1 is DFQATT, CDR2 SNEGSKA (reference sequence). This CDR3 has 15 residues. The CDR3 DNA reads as TGCAGTGCTAGTACTAGCGGGGGGTACACAGATACGCAGTATTTT. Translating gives CSASTSGGYTDTQYF.

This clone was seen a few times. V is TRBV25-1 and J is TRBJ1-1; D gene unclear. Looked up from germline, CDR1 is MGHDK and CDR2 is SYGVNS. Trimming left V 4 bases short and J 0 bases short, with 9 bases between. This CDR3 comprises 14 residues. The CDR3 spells CASSGYTVNTEAFF. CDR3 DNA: TGTGCCAGCAGTGGTTATACAGTGAACACTGAAGCTTTCTTT.

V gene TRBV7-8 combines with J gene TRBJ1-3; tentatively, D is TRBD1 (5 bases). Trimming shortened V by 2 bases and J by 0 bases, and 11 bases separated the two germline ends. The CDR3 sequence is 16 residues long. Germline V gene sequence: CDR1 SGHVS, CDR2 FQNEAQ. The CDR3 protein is CASSLRQTSSGNTIYF. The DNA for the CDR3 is TGTGCCAGCAGCTTACGACAGACTAGCTCTGGAAACACCATATATTTT.

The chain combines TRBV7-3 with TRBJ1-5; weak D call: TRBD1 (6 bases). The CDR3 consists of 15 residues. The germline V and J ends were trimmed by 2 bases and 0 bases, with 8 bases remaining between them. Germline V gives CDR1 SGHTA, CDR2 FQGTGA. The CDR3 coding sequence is TGTGCCAGCAGCTTATGGACAGATAGCAATCAGCCCCAGCATTTT. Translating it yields CASSLWTDSNQPQHF. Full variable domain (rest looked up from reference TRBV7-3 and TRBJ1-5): GAGVSQTPSNKVTEKGKYVELRCDPISGHTALYWYRQSLGQGPEFLIYFQGTGAADDSGLPNDRFFAVRPEGSVSTLKIQRTERGDSAVYLCASSLWTDSNQPQHFGDGTRLSIL.

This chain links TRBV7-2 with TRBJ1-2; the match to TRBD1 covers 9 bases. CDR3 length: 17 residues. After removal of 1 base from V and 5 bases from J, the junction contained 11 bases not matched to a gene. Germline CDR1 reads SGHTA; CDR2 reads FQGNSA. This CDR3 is CASSLEGFRGQGYGYTF. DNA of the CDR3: TGTGCCAGCAGCTTAGAAGGGTTTAGGGGACAGGGATATGGCTACACCTTC.

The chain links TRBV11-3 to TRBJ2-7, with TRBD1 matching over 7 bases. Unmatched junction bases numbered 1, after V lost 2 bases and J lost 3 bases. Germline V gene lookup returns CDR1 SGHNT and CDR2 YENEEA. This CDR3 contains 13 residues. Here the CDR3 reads CASSLRDSYEQYF. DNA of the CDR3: TGTGCCAGCAGCTTACGGGACAGCTACGAGCAGTACTTC.